This TCR beta chain was recovered during a study of shared clonotypes between healthy human individuals. Overall study: Donors consisted of two women and three men between 18 and 49.

General observations from the study: Memory subsets generally showed lower estimated richness than naive subsets. Shared across a few donors were around 5% of the naive CD4 clonotypes.

The V end was cut by 6 bases, the J end by 4 bases, with 7 bases between. Germline V gene data show CDR1 as WSHSY and CDR2 as SAAADI. The CDR3 runs to 12 residues. Healthy adults negative for HIV, lacking recent acute infections or vaccinations, served as donors. Comment on this clone: The antigen remains unidentified.

Here immunoSEQ multiplex PCR was the method, and the copy in TCRdb shows in-frame clones only, minus some. The sample carries roughly 1,500,000 clones, around 98% recorded once. The specimen sequenced was naive CD4+ T cells sorted from blood. Subset of the sample: CD45RA+ positively selected. This chain uses TRBV10-2 with TRBJ2-4; D gene uncertain. The receptor comes from a man younger than 40 in good health. The CDR3 spells CASRDGKNIQYF. The CDR3 nucleotides are TGCGCCAGCAGAGACGGGAAAAACATTCAGTACTTC.